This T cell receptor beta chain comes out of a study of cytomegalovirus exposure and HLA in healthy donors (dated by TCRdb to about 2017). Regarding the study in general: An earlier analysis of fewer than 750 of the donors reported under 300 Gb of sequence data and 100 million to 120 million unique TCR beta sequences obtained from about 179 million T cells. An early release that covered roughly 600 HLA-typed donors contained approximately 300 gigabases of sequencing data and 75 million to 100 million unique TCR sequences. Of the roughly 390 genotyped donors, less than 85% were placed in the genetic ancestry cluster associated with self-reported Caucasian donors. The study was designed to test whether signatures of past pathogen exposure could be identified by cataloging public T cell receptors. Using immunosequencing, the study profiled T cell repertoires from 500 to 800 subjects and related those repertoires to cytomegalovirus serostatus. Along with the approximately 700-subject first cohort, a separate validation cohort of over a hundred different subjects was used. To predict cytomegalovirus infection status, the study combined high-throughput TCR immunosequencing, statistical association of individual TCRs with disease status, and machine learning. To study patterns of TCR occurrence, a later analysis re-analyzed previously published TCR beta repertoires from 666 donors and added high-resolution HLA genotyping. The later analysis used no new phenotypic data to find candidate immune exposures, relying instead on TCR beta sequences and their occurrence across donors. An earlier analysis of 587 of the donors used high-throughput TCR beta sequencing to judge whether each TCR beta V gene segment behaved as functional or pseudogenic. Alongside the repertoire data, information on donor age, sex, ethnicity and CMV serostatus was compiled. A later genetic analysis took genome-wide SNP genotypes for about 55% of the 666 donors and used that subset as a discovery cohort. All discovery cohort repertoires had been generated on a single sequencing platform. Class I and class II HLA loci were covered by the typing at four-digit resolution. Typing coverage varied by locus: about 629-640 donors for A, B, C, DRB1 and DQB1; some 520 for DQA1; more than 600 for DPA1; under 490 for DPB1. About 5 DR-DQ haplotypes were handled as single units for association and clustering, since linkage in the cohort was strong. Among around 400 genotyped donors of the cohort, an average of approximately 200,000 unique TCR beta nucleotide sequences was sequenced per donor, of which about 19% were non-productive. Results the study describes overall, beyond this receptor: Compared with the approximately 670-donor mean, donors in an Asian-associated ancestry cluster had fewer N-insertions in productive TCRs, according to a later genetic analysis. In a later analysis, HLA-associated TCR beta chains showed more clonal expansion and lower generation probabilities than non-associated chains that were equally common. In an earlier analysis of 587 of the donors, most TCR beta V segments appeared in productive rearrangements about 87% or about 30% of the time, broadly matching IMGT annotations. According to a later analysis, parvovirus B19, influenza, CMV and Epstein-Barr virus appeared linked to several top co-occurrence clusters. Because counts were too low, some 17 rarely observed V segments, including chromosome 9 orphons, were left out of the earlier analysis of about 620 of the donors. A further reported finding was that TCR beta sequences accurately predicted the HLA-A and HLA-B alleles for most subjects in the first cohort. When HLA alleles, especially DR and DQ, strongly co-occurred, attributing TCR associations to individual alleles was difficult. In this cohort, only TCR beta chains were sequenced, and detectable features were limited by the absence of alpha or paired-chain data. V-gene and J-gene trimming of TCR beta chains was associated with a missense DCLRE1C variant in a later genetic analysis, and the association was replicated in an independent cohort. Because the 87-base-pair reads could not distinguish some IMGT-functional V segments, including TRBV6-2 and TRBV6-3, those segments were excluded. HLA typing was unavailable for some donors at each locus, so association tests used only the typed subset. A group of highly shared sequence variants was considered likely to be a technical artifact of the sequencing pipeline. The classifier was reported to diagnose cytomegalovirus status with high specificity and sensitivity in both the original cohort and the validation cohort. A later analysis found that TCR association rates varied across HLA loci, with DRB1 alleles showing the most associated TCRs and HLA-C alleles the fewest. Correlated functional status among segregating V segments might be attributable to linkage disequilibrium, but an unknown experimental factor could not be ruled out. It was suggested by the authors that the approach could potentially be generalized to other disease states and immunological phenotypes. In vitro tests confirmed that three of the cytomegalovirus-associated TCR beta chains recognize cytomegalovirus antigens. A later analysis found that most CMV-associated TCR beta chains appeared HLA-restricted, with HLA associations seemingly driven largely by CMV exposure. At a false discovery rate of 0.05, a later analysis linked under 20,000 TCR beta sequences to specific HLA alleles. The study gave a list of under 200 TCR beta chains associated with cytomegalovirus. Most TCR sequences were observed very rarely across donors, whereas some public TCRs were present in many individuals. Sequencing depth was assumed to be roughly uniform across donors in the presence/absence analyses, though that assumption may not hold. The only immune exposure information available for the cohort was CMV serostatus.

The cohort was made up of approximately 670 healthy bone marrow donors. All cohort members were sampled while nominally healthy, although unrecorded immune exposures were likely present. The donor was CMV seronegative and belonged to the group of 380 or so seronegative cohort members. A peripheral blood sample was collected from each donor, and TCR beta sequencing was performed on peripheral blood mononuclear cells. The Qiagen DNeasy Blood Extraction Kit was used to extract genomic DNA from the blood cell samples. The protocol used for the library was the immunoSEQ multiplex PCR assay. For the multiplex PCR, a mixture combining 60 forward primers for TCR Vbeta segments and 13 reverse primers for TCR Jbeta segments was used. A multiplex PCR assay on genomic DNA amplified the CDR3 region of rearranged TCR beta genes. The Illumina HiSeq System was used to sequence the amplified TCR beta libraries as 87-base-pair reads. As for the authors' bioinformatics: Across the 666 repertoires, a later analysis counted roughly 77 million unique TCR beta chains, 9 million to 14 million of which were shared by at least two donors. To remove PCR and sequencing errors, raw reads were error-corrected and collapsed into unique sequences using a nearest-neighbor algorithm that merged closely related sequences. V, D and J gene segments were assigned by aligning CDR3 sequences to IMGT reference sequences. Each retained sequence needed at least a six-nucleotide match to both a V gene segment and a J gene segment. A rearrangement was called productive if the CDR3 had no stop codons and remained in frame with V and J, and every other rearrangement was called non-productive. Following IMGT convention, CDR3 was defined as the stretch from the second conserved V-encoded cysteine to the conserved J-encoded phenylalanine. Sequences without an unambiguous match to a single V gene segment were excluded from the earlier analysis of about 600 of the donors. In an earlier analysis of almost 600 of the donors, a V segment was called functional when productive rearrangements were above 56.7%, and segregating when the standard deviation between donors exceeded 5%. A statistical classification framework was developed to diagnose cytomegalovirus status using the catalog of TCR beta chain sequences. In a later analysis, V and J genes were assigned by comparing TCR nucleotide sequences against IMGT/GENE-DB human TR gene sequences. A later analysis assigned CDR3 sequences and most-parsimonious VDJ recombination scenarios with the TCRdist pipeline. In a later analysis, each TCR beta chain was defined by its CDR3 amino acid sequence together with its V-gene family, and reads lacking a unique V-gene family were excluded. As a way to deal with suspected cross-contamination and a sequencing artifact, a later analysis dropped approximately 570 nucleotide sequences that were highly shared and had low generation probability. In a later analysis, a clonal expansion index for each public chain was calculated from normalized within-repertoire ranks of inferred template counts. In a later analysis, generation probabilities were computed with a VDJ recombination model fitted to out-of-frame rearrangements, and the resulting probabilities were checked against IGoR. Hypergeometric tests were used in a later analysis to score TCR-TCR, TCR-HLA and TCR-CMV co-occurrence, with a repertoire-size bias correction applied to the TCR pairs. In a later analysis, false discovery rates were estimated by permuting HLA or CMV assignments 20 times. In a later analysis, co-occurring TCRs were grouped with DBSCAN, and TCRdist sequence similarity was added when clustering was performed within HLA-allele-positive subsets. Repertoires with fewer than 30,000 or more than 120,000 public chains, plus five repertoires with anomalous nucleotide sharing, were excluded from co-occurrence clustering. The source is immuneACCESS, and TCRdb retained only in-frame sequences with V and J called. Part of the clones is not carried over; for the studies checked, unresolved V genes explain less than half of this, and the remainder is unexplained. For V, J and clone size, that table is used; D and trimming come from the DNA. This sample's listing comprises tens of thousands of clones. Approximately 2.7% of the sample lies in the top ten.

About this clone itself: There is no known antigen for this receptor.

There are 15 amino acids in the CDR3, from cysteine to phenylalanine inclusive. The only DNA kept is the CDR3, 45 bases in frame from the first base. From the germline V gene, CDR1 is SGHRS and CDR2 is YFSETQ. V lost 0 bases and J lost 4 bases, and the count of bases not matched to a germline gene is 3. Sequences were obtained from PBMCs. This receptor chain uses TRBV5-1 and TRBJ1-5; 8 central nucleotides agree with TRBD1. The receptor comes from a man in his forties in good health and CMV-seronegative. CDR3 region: CASSLETGGNQPQHF. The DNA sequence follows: TGCGCCAGCAGCTTGGAAACAGGGGGTAATCAGCCCCAGCATTTT.